The entry below gives a single T cell receptor beta chain sequence along with its context. TCRdb analysed the 5' RACE reads with MiXCR anew, one entry per CDR3 protein. The sample comprises about 470,000 distinct CDR3 sequences, 20% to 30% of which are singletons, and 12% rests with the top ten. The length of the CDR3 is 14 residues. CDR1 and CDR2 (germline): SEHNR, FQNEAQ (reference sequence). V gave up 7 bases and J gave up 0 bases, with 11 bases separating them. The source of the sample is a study of T-cell memory formation after mild COVID-19. The clonotype originates from an adult woman who had mild COVID-19 (a few samples of this study predate the infection). Cell type and time point are not known. The chain uses TRBV7-9 and TRBJ2-3; maybe TRBD1 (6 bases). The sequencing sample was made of PBMCs or a T cell subset sorted from them (not recorded which). This CDR3 is CASIPDSSTDTQYF. The CDR3 DNA sequence: TGTGCCAGCATCCCGGACAGTAGCACAGATACGCAGTATTTT. Filled out from reference TRBV7-9 and TRBJ2-3, the complete variable domain reads DTGVSQNPRHKITKRGQNVTFRCDPISEHNRLYWYRQTLGQGPEFLTYFQNEAQLEKSRLLSDRFSAERPKGSFSTLEIQRTEQGDSAMYLCASIPDSSTDTQYFGPGTRLTVL.